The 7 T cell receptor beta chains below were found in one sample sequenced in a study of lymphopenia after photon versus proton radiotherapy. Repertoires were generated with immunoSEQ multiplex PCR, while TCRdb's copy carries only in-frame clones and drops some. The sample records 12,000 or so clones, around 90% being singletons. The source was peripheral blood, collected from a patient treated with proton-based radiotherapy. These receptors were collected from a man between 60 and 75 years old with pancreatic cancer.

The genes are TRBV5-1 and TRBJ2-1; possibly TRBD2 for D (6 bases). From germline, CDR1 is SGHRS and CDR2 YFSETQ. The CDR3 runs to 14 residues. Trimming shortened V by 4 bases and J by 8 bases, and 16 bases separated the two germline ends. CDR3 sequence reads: CASSPQTSSDEQFF. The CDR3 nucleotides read TGCGCCAGCAGCCCACAAACTAGCAGCGATGAGCAGTTCTTC.

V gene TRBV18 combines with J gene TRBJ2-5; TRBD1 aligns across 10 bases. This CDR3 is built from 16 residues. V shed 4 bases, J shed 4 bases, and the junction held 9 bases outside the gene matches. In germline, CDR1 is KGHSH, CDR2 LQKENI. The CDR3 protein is CASSRGDRGSGETQYF. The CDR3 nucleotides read TGTGCCAGCTCACGGGGGGACAGGGGTTCAGGAGAGACCCAGTACTTC.

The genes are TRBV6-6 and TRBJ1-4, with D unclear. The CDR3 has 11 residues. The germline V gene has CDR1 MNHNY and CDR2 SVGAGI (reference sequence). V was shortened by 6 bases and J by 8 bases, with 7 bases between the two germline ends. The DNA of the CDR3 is TGTGCCAGCAGGGGCGGGGAAAAACTGTTTTTT. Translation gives CASRGGEKLFF.

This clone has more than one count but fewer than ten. In DNA form, the CDR3 reads TGTGCCAGCTCTACCCAGGGACAGGATTACTACGAGCAGTACTTC. It yields the protein CASSTQGQDYYEQYF. The chain employs TRBV5-5 and TRBJ2-7; 8 nucleotides align to TRBD1. CDR1 SGHKS and CDR2 YYEKEE come from the germline V gene (reference sequence). The CDR3 is 15 amino acids. Losses at the gene ends were 7 bases for V and 3 bases for J; bases not matched to a gene: 12.

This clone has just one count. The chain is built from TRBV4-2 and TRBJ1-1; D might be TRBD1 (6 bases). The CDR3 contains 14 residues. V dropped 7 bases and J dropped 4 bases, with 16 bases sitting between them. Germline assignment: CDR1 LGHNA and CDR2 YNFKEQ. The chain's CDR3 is CASTGGRASTEAFF. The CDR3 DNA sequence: TGTGCCAGCACCGGGGGGCGGGCGAGCACTGAAGCTTTCTTT.

CDR3 bases: TGTGCCAGCAGCTTAGGGCAGGGTAATCAGCCCCAGCATTTT. It specifies CASSLGQGNQPQHF. V and J are TRBV7-8 and TRBJ1-5; a weak D match, TRBD1 (5 bases). V gave up 1 base and J gave up 4 bases, with 8 bases separating them. The germline V gene has CDR1 SGHVS and CDR2 FQNEAQ. The CDR3 covers 14 residues.

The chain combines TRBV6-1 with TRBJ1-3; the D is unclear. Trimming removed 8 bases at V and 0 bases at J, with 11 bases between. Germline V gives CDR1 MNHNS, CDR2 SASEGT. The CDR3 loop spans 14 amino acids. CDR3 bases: TGTGCCAGCTCGATTCGGGGCTCTGGAAACACCATATATTTT. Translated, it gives CASSIRGSGNTIYF.